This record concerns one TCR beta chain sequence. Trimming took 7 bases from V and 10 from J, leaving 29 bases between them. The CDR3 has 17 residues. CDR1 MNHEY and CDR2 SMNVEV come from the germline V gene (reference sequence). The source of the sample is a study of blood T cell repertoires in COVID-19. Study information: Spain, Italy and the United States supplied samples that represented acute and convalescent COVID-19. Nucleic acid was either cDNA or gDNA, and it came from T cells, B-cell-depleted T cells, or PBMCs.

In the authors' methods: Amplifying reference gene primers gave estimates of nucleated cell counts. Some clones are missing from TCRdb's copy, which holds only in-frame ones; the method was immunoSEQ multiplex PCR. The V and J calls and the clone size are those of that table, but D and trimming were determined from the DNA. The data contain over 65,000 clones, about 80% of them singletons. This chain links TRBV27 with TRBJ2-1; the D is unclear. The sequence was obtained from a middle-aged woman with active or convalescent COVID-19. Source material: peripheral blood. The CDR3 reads CASTSHSPTVSENEQFF. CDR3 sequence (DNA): TGTGCCAGCACCTCGCACAGTCCCACGGTATCCGAGAACGAGCAGTTCTTC.